This TCR beta chain came from a study of human T cells and chemical hapten exposure. Trimming shortened V by 5 bases and J by 5 bases, and 16 bases separated the two germline ends. Germline V lookup: CDR1 SGHNT, CDR2 YYREEE (reference sequence). This CDR3 comprises 14 residues. Regarding time point: patch test 1, 2 weeks after DPC sensitization. Treatment: therapeutic diphenylcyclopropenone sensitization with weekly scalp DPC. This clonotype was counted between two and nine times. The library gave individual cDNA molecules unique molecular identifiers. Each CDR3 protein is one row after TCRdb ran MiXCR on the RACE reads. The profile shows approximately 340,000 distinct CDR3 sequences, about 7% of them singletons.

The input for sequencing was whole blood, taken in connection with sensitization to the hapten diphenylcyclopropenone (DPC). The receptor was derived from a woman between 18 and 29 years old with alopecia areata. Some clones in this sample may be carry-over from other donors' samples. The J gene is TRBJ1-2, the V gene TRBV5-4; D might be TRBD1 (5 bases). CDR3 bases: TGTGCCAGCAGAGAAGGGGAGACGGCGTATGGCTACACCTTC. The encoded protein is CASREGETAYGYTF.